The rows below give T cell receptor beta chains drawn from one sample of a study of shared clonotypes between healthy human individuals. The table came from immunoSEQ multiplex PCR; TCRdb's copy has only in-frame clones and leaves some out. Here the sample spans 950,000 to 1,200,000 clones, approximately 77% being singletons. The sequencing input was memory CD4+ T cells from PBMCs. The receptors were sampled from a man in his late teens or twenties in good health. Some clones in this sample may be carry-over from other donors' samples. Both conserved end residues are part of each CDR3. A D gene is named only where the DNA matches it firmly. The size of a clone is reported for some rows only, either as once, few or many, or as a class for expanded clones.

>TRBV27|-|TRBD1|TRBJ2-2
CASGTRQGRDTGELFF
TGTGCCAGCGGGACTCGACAGGGGCGAGACACCGGGGAGCTGTTTTTT
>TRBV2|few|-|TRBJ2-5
CASSEDETQYF
TGTGCCAGCAGTGAAGACGAGACCCAGTACTTC
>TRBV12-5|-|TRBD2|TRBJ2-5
CASGLAKTSGRGETQYF
TGTGCTAGTGGTTTGGCTAAGACTAGCGGGAGAGGTGAGACCCAGTACTTC
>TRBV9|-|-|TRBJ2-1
CASSVVRGGNEQFF
TGTGCCAGCAGCGTAGTTCGAGGGGGCAATGAGCAGTTCTTC
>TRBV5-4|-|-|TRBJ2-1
CASSDGGGLDEQFF
TGTGCCAGCAGTGACGGCGGCGGGTTGGATGAGCAGTTCTTC
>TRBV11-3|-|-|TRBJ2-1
CASGLAGPRDEQFF
TGTGCCAGCGGTCTGGCGGGCCCAAGGGATGAGCAGTTCTTC
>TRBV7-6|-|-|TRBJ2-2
CASSSLARPNTGELFF
TGTGCCAGCAGCAGCCTTGCGCGGCCGAACACCGGGGAGCTGTTTTTT
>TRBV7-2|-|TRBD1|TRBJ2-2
CASSSTGTGGTGELFF
TGTGCCAGCAGCTCAACCGGGACAGGAGGCACCGGGGAGCTGTTTTTT
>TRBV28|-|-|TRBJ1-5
CASSRLISNQPQHF
TGTGCCAGCAGCCGTCTCATTAGCAATCAGCCCCAGCATTTT
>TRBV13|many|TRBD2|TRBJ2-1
CASTPTFREGYNEQFF
TGTGCCAGCACTCCTACCTTTAGGGAGGGATACAATGAGCAGTTCTTC
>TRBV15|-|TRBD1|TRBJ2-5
CATSNPGTGQETQYF
TGTGCCACCAGCAACCCTGGGACAGGGCAAGAGACCCAGTACTTC
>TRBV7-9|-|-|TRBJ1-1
CASSLVMAGSEAFF
TGTGCCAGCAGCTTAGTAATGGCTGGTTCTGAAGCTTTCTTT
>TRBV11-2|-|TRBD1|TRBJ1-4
CASSNRDRGREEKLFF
TGTGCCAGCAGTAACCGGGACAGGGGGCGGGAGGAAAAACTGTTTTTT
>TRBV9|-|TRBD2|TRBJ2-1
CASSARAGTSGTNEQFF
TGTGCCAGCAGCGCCCGAGCCGGGACTAGCGGGACCAATGAGCAGTTCTTC
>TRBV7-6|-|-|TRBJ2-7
CASSSRPQGSYEQYF
TGTGCCAGCAGCTCCCGGCCTCAGGGCTCCTACGAGCAGTACTTC
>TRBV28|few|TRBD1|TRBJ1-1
CASSFKTWTGNTEAFF
TGTGCCAGCAGTTTTAAGACCTGGACAGGGAACACTGAAGCTTTCTTT
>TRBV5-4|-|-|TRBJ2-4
CASSPGDPDKNIQYF
TGTGCCAGCAGCCCCGGAGATCCCGACAAAAACATTCAGTACTTC
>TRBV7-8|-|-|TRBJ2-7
CASSLGTNQGTYEQYF
TGTGCCAGCAGCTTAGGGACAAATCAGGGAACCTACGAGCAGTACTTC
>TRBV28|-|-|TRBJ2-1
CASSHTVGVGNEQFF
TGTGCCAGCAGTCATACTGTGGGGGTAGGAAATGAGCAGTTCTTC
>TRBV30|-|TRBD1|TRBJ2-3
CAWSGDRLADTQYF
TGTGCCTGGAGTGGGGACAGGCTAGCAGATACGCAGTATTTT
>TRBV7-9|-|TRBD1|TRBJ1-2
CASSRPGQKSLGYTF
TGTGCCAGCAGCCGCCCGGGACAGAAATCCCTGGGCTACACCTTC
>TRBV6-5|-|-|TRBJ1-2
CASKSANYGYTF
TGTGCCAGCAAATCAGCTAACTATGGCTACACCTTC
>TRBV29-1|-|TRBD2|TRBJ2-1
CSVPPETSVGEQFF
TGCAGCGTGCCGCCAGAGACTAGCGTGGGTGAGCAGTTCTTC
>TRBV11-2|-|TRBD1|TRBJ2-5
CASSDLTGEETQYF
TGTGCCAGCAGCGATCTGACAGGGGAAGAGACCCAGTACTTC
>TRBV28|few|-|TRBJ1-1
CASSVVGTEAFF
TGTGCCAGCAGTGTGGTGGGCACTGAAGCTTTCTTT
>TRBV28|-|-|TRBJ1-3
CASSFLDLGHIYF
TGTGCCAGCAGTTTTCTTGACTTAGGACACATATATTTT
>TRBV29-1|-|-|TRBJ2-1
CSVVSTWGGDEQFF
TGCAGCGTTGTATCCACCTGGGGTGGGGATGAGCAGTTCTTC
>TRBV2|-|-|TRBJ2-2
CASSAQQGGELFF
TGTGCCAGCAGTGCCCAACAGGGCGGGGAGCTGTTTTTT
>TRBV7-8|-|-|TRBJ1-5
CASSLPAGLWEGQPQHF
TGTGCCAGCAGCCTCCCTGCGGGGTTATGGGAGGGTCAGCCCCAGCATTTT
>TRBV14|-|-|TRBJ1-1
CASSQGFYEAFF
TGTGCCAGCAGCCAGGGGTTTTATGAAGCTTTCTTT
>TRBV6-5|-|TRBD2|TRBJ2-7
CASSYSGLAGDYEQYF
TGTGCCAGCAGTTACTCCGGACTAGCGGGCGACTACGAGCAGTACTTC
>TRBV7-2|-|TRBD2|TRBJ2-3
CASSLGTSGKIDTQYF
TGTGCCAGCAGCTTGGGGACTAGCGGGAAAATAGATACGCAGTATTTT
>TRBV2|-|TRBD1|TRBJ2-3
CASSLQTGARPDTQYF
TGTGCCAGCAGTCTCCAGACAGGGGCGCGCCCAGATACGCAGTATTTT
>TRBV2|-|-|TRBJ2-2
CASSGATGELFF
TGTGCCAGCAGTGGGGCCACCGGGGAGCTGTTTTTT
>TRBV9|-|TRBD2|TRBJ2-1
CASSVEPSGRMGEQFF
TGTGCCAGCAGCGTAGAGCCTAGCGGGAGAATGGGTGAGCAGTTCTTC
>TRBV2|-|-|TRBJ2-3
CASLASADTQYF
TGTGCCAGCCTCGCCTCTGCGGATACGCAGTATTTT
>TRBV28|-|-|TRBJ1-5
CASSSQNQPQHF
TGTGCCAGCAGTTCGCAGAATCAGCCCCAGCATTTT
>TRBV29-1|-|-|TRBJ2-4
CSVEEGVSKNIQYF
TGCAGCGTTGAAGAAGGGGTTTCCAAAAACATTCAGTACTTC
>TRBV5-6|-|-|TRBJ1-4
CASSLGAGQHEKLFF
TGTGCCAGCAGCTTGGGTGCAGGTCAGCATGAAAAACTGTTTTTT
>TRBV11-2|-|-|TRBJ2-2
CASSLAFRTERNTGELFF
TGTGCCAGCAGCTTAGCGTTTAGAACAGAGAGGAACACCGGGGAGCTGTTTTTT
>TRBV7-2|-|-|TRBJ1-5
CASSLLGRESNQPQHF
TGTGCCAGCAGCTTACTGGGCCGGGAAAGCAATCAGCCCCAGCATTTT
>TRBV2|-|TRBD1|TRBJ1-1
CASSSGQGGTEAFF
TGTGCCAGCAGCTCGGGACAGGGTGGAACTGAAGCTTTCTTT
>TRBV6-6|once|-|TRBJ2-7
CASSRESYEQYF
TGTGCCAGCAGCCGCGAGTCCTACGAGCAGTACTTC
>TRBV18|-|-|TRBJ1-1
CASSPSAGAEAFF
TGTGCCAGCTCACCGTCGGCCGGGGCGGAAGCTTTCTTT
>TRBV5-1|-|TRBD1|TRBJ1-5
CASTLTGGDNQPQHF
TGCGCCAGCACCTTGACAGGGGGCGACAATCAGCCCCAGCATTTT
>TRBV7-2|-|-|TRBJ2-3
CASSDLADTQYF
TGTGCCAGCAGTGACCTGGCTGATACGCAGTATTTT
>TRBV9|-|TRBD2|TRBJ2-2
CASSVGPTSGGSHTGELFF
TGTGCCAGCAGCGTAGGTCCGACTAGCGGGGGGTCCCACACCGGGGAGCTGTTTTTT
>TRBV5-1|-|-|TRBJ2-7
CASSFRQGRSYEQYF
TGCGCCAGCAGCTTTAGGCAGGGTAGGTCCTACGAGCAGTACTTC
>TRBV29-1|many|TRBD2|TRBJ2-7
CSVGRGSSYEQYF
TGCAGCGTTGGCCGCGGGAGCTCCTACGAGCAGTACTTC
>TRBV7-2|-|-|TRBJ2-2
CASSLLRDLYGELFF
TGTGCCAGCAGCTTATTACGGGATCTGTACGGGGAGCTGTTTTTT
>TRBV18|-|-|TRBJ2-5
CASSPPSGAETQYF
TGTGCCAGCTCACCACCATCAGGGGCCGAGACCCAGTACTTC
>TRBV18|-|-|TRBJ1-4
CASSPGGEWEKLFF
TGTGCCAGCTCACCCGGGGGTGAGTGGGAAAAACTGTTTTTT
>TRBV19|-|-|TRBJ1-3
CASSISASGNTIYF
TGTGCCAGTAGTATATCGGCCTCTGGAAACACCATATATTTT
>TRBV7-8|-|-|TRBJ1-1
CASSLSAQLRNTEAFF
TGTGCCAGCAGCCTCTCCGCTCAACTCAGGAACACTGAAGCTTTCTTT
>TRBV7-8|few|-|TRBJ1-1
CASSLGGGNTEAFF
TGTGCCAGCAGCTTAGGAGGGGGGAACACTGAAGCTTTCTTT
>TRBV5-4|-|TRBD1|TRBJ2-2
CASSLKRQGASGELFF
TGTGCCAGCAGCTTGAAGAGACAGGGGGCGTCCGGGGAGCTGTTTTTT
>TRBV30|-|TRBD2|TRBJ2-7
CAWSGGGSSYEQYF
TGTGCCTGGAGTGGTGGCGGGAGCTCCTACGAGCAGTACTTC
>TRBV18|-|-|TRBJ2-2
CASLWTPGTGELFF
TGTGCCAGCCTTTGGACACCCGGAACCGGGGAGCTGTTTTTT
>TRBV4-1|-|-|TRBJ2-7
CASSVGRGRTSRRDEQYF
TGCGCCAGCAGTGTTGGCAGGGGGCGGACTAGCAGAAGGGACGAGCAGTACTTC
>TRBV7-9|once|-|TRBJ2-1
CASSHPFGEQFF
TGTGCCAGCAGCCACCCCTTCGGTGAGCAGTTCTTC